Below are 28 T cell receptor beta chains sequenced from a single sample in a study of blood T cell repertoires in COVID-19. TCRdb's copy holds only in-frame clones and misses some; the assay was immunoSEQ multiplex PCR. The table has about 260,000 clones, 84% seen once. Sequencing was carried out using peripheral blood. The receptors were gathered from a man in his 60s with acute or convalescent COVID-19.

This chain links TRBV30 with TRBJ1-4; maybe TRBD1 (6 bases). The germline V gene has CDR1 GTSNPN and CDR2 SVGIG (reference sequence). The CDR3 length is 14 residues. V dropped 2 bases and J dropped 4 bases, with 11 bases sitting between them. The CDR3 reads CAWSTTGVNEKLFF. In DNA form, the CDR3 reads TGTGCCTGGAGTACGACAGGCGTTAATGAAAAACTGTTTTTT.

As DNA, the CDR3 is TGTGCCACTAAGACAGGGGGCGCATCTGGGGCCAACGTCCTGACTTTC. Its protein is CATKTGGASGANVLTF. The rearrangement joins TRBV2 to TRBJ2-6, with 10 bases identical to TRBD1. This CDR3 is built from 16 residues. V gave up 10 bases and J gave up 1 base; unmatched junction bases: 7. Germline lookup yields CDR1 SNHLY and CDR2 FYNNEI.

The gene calls are TRBV25-1 and TRBJ1-4; 11 positions match TRBD1. Trimming took 4 bases from V and 7 from J; bases not matched to a gene: 5. This CDR3 spans 15 amino acids. In germline, CDR1 is MGHDK, CDR2 SYGVNS. CDR3 bases: TGTGCCAGCAGTGGTCTCGGGACAGGGGGTGAAAAACTGTTTTTT. Protein product: CASSGLGTGGEKLFF.

CDR3 in DNA: TGTGCCAGCAGTTCCGGACAGGACGAAAAACTGTTTTTT. Protein: CASSSGQDEKLFF. The chain uses TRBV28 and TRBJ1-4, with 7 positions matching TRBD1. This CDR3 comprises 13 residues. V lost 4 bases, J lost 8 bases, and 4 bases stayed unmatched. The germline CDR1 and CDR2 sequences are MDHEN and SYDVKM.

This CDR3 is CASSATSGNTIYF. The CDR3 region has the DNA TGTGCCAGTAGTGCCACTTCTGGAAACACCATATATTTT. The chain uses TRBV19 and TRBJ1-3; D unclear. Between the trimmed V and J ends, which lost 5 bases and 1 base, there was a span of 6 bases. Germline CDR1 reads LNHDA; CDR2 reads SQIVND (reference sequence). The CDR3 totals 13 residues. The full variable domain, in which reference TRBV19 and TRBJ1-3 provide the parts outside the CDR3, is DGGITQSPKYLFRKEGQNVTLSCEQNLNHDAMYWYRQDPGQGLRLIYYSQIVNDFQKGDIAEGYSVSREKKESFPLTVTSAQKNPTAFYLCASSATSGNTIYFGEGSWLTVV.

The chain has TRBV5-6 and TRBJ2-3; 7 nucleotides align to TRBD2. Trimming cost V 4 bases and J 0 bases; bases outside gene matches: 14. CDR1 is SGHDT, CDR2 YYEEEE, per germline. The CDR3 extends over 18 amino acids. As DNA, the CDR3 is TGTGCCAGCAGCGCCCCGTTTGAGGCGGGGGTGAGCACAGATACGCAGTATTTT. Encoded protein: CASSAPFEAGVSTDTQYF.

This chain links TRBV9 with TRBJ2-1; 7 bases match TRBD1. The CDR3 spans 17 residues. The V gene's germline CDR1 is SGDLS and CDR2 YYNGEE. V shed 3 bases and J 4 bases; nucleotides not matched to a gene: 13. CDR3 in amino acids: CASSASYRGDIYNEQFF. The CDR3 DNA is TGTGCCAGCAGCGCGTCCTACAGGGGCGATATTTACAATGAGCAGTTCTTC.

This chain uses TRBV9 with TRBJ2-1; TRBD1 matches at 7 bases. This CDR3 region has 16 residues. CDR1 is SGDLS, CDR2 YYNGEE, per germline. Losses at the gene ends were 4 bases for V and 0 bases for J; bases not matched to a gene: 7. This CDR3 reads CASSPRQGSSYNEQFF. In nucleotides, the CDR3 is TGTGCCAGCAGCCCAAGACAGGGTAGCTCCTACAATGAGCAGTTCTTC. The whole variable domain, remainder taken from reference TRBV9 and TRBJ2-1, is DSGVTQTPKHLITATGQRVTLRCSPRSGDLSVYWYQQSLDQGLQFLIQYYNGEERAKGNILERFSAQQFPDLHSELNLSSLELGDSALYFCASSPRQGSSYNEQFFGPGTRLTVL.

V gene TRBV11-2 combines with J gene TRBJ2-2, with TRBD2 matching over 11 bases. Germline CDR1 is SGHAT and CDR2 is FQNNGV. The CDR3 is 16 amino acids. J gave up 8 bases and V 4 bases, and 9 bases lay outside the gene matches. CDR3 sequence reads: CASSSTSGALTGELFF. As DNA, the CDR3 is TGTGCCAGCAGCTCGACTAGCGGGGCCCTTACGGGGGAGCTGTTTTTT.

This chain links TRBV30 with TRBJ2-7; possibly TRBD1 for D (6 bases). Trimming removed 4 bases at V and 6 bases at J, with 19 bases between. There are 14 residues in the CDR3. The V gene's germline CDR1 is GTSNPN and CDR2 SVGIG (reference sequence). Here the CDR3 DNA reads TGTGCCTGGACCCCAGGGTGGACAGCTGCCGAGCAGTACTTC. The encoded protein is CAWTPGWTAAEQYF.

This chain joins TRBV19 and TRBJ1-5, with TRBD1 as a possible D gene (5 bases). The CDR3 runs 16 residues. Trimming took 4 bases from V and 3 from J, leaving 16 bases between them. The V gene's germline CDR1 is LNHDA and CDR2 SQIVND (reference sequence). The CDR3 loop is CASSTRPGGFNQPQHF. CDR3 DNA sequence: TGTGCCAGTAGTACCCGCCCGGGGGGGTTCAATCAGCCCCAGCATTTT.

This clone was observed a single time. This sequence joins TRBV7-2 and TRBJ2-7, with no clear D. The CDR3 runs 11 residues. Germline V gives CDR1 SGHTA, CDR2 FQGNSA. With 4 bases removed from V and 4 bases from J, the gap between germline ends came to 5 bases. DNA for the CDR3: TGTGCCAGCAGCTCTCGGTACGAGCAGTACTTC. It yields the protein CASSSRYEQYF.

The gene calls are TRBV4-3 and TRBJ1-6; weak D call: TRBD1 (6 bases). The length of the CDR3 is 13 residues. Germline V gene data show CDR1 as LGHNA and CDR2 as YSLEER. Trimming pared 3 bases from V and 9 bases from J, leaving 9 bases between. The CDR3 DNA reads TGCGCCAGCAGCCAGGGGGGGCTTTCACCCCTCCACTTT. This gives the protein CASSQGGLSPLHF.

This chain links TRBV28 with TRBJ2-7, with a tentative D call TRBD2 (6 bases). V lost 7 bases and J 7 bases, leaving 26 bases between the germline ends. The germline gives CDR1 MDHEN, CDR2 SYDVKM. The CDR3 sequence is 16 residues long. This CDR3 is CASTTAGSREWGEQYF. In DNA form, the CDR3 reads TGTGCCAGCACCACCGCCGGCTCGCGGGAATGGGGGGAGCAGTACTTC.

V and J are TRBV10-3 and TRBJ2-7, with 15 bases identical to TRBD2. V shed 5 bases and J 7 bases; nucleotides not matched to a gene: 9. The CDR3 covers 16 residues. Germline V gives CDR1 ENHRY, CDR2 SYGVKD. DNA for the CDR3: TGTGCCATCAGTTCCGGGACTAGCGGGAGGAAGGGTGAGCAGTACTTC. It encodes CAISSGTSGRKGEQYF.

CDR3 amino acids: CASSPRGTGGTDTQYF. The CDR3 region has the DNA TGCGCCAGCAGCCCGAGGGGGACAGGGGGTACAGATACGCAGTATTTT. J is TRBJ2-3 and V is TRBV5-1; 11 nucleotides line up with TRBD1. The trim removed 4 bases at V and 3 bases at J, leaving 7 bases unmatched. The CDR3 consists of 16 residues. Germline-derived CDR1 and CDR2 are SGHRS and YFSETQ.

CDR3 nucleotide sequence: TGCAGCGTTTCACTCAACTATGGCTACACCTTC. This codes for CSVSLNYGYTF. J is TRBJ1-2 and V is TRBV29-1; no clear D gene. CDR3 length: 11 residues. Germline V lookup: CDR1 SQVTM, CDR2 ANQGSEA. Trimming took off 5 bases at V and 2 bases at J, with 6 bases between the two ends.

V gene TRBV5-6 combines with J gene TRBJ2-7, with 8 bases identical to TRBD1. With 3 bases clipped from V and 3 bases from J, the junction kept 8 bases outside the gene matches. The CDR3 contains 15 residues. Germline CDR1 reads SGHDT; CDR2 reads YYEEEE. CDR3 coding DNA: TGTGCCAGCAGCTCTAAGACAGGGGCCCTCTACGAGCAGTACTTC. The encoded protein is CASSSKTGALYEQYF.

This chain connects TRBV25-1 to TRBJ2-7; 7 nucleotides align to TRBD1. Germline V lookup: CDR1 MGHDK, CDR2 SYGVNS. The V segment lost 1 base and the J segment 0 bases; nucleotides outside the gene matches: 3. The CDR3 has 15 amino acids. This chain's CDR3 is CASSELGTVSYEQYF. Written as DNA, the CDR3 is TGTGCCAGCAGTGAATTGGGGACAGTCTCCTACGAGCAGTACTTC.

The V call is TRBV5-1, the J call TRBJ2-5, with 7 bases aligning to TRBD2. V was pared by 1 base and J by 7 bases, with 16 bases of the junction left unmatched. The germline V gene encodes CDR1 SGHRS and CDR2 YFSETQ. The CDR3 runs 17 residues. CDR3 region: CASSLRSGTGGTGTQYF. Here the CDR3 DNA reads TGCGCCAGCAGCTTGAGGTCGGGTACGGGGGGAACCGGGACCCAGTACTTC.

This chain uses TRBV15 with TRBJ2-3; 10 nucleotides align to TRBD2. V lost 0 bases and J lost 2; bases outside the gene matches: 8. Germline CDR1 reads LNHNV; CDR2 reads YYDKDF (reference sequence). The CDR3 consists of 18 residues. The CDR3 protein is CATSRDYGLAEHTDTQYF. DNA for the CDR3: TGTGCCACCAGCAGAGATTACGGACTAGCGGAACACACAGATACGCAGTATTTT.

This chain links TRBV7-3 with TRBJ1-1, with D uncertain. Trimming shortened V by 1 base and J by 9 bases, and 12 bases separated the two germline ends. Germline V gene data show CDR1 as SGHTA and CDR2 as FQGTGA. The CDR3 covers 13 residues. The CDR3: CASSLSWAEKAFF. The CDR3 DNA follows: TGTGCCAGCAGCTTAAGTTGGGCAGAGAAAGCTTTCTTT.

The J gene is TRBJ2-7, the V gene TRBV12-3 or TRBV12-4, with D hard to call. V gave up 1 base and J gave up 6 bases, with 10 bases separating them. The CDR3 has 13 amino acids. The CDR3 loop reads CASSLDPQAEQYF. The CDR3 bases are TGTGCCAGCAGTTTAGACCCGCAGGCCGAGCAGTACTTC.

The rearrangement uses TRBV19 and TRBJ2-1; 10 bases agree with TRBD2. V lost 3 bases, J lost 4 bases, and 9 bases stayed unmatched. The CDR3 is 17 amino acids. Germline assignment: CDR1 LNHDA and CDR2 SQIVND (reference sequence). CDR3 DNA sequence: TGTGCCAGTAGTATCCCCCCTAGCGGGAGCCATTACAATGAGCAGTTCTTC. It is translated as CASSIPPSGSHYNEQFF. The full variable domain, in which reference TRBV19 and TRBJ2-1 provide the parts outside the CDR3, is DGGITQSPKYLFRKEGQNVTLSCEQNLNHDAMYWYRQDPGQGLRLIYYSQIVNDFQKGDIAEGYSVSREKKESFPLTVTSAQKNPTAFYLCASSIPPSGSHYNEQFFGPGTRLTVL.

V and J are TRBV2 and TRBJ1-2; no clear D gene. The V end was cut by 6 bases, the J end by 4 bases, with 15 bases between. The CDR3 spans 14 residues. The germline CDR1 and CDR2 sequences are SNHLY and FYNNEI. CDR3 in amino acids: CASRNHGDPYGYTF. The CDR3 DNA is TGTGCCAGCAGGAACCACGGAGACCCCTATGGCTACACCTTC.

This chain uses TRBV10-1 with TRBJ1-4; no definite D call. The CDR3 length is 15 residues. The germline CDR1 and CDR2 sequences are WNHNN and SYGVQD (reference sequence). Between the trimmed V and J ends, which lost 0 bases and 8 bases, there was a span of 13 bases. CDR3: CASSESPGEQEKLFF. The DNA of the CDR3 is TGCGCCAGCAGTGAGTCCCCGGGTGAGCAGGAAAAACTGTTTTTT.

The CDR3 spells CASSVGTTNEKLFF. DNA for the CDR3: TGCGCCAGCAGCGTCGGGACAACTAATGAAAAACTGTTTTTT. This chain uses TRBV5-1 with TRBJ1-4; no firm D call. The CDR3 is made up of 14 amino acids. The germline V gene encodes CDR1 SGHRS and CDR2 YFSETQ. Deletions cut 4 bases from V and 0 bases from J, with 7 bases between.

The chain couples TRBV28 to TRBJ1-5; TRBD1 is a possible D gene (6 bases). The CDR3 is 16 amino acids. Germline assignment: CDR1 MDHEN and CDR2 SYDVKM. V was shortened by 6 bases and J by 2 bases, with 17 bases between the two germline ends. The CDR3 spells CASSKEPSGGNQPQHF. Here the CDR3 DNA reads TGTGCCAGCAGCAAGGAACCCTCAGGGGGCAATCAGCCCCAGCATTTT.